The 21 T cell receptor beta chains reported below all come from one sample, sequenced in a study of blood T cell repertoires in COVID-19. Here immunoSEQ multiplex PCR was the method, and the copy in TCRdb shows in-frame clones only, minus some. The sample records approximately 390,000 clones, roughly 86% being singletons. The specimen sequenced was peripheral blood. Source of these receptors: a woman aged 55-70 years with COVID-19, enrolled during active disease.

This clone was counted between two and nine times. The chain joins TRBV7-8 to TRBJ2-7, with 9 bases matching TRBD1. V lost 4 bases and J lost 11; bases outside the gene matches: 12. Germline CDR1 SGHVS, CDR2 FQNEAQ. The CDR3 totals 14 residues. The CDR3 loop is CASSSTGTGYREYF. DNA for the CDR3: TGTGCCAGCAGCTCAACCGGGACAGGGTACAGGGAGTACTTC.

The chain carries TRBV7-9 and TRBJ1-5, with 7 bases matching TRBD1. Germline V gene lookup returns CDR1 SEHNR and CDR2 FQNEAQ (reference sequence). Trimming took 6 bases from V and 4 from J; bases not matched to a gene: 3. This CDR3 spans 13 amino acids. The CDR3 is CASRGTDNQPQHF. In DNA form, the CDR3 reads TGTGCCAGCAGGGGGACAGATAATCAGCCCCAGCATTTT.

V is TRBV5-1 and J is TRBJ1-1; 7 positions agree with TRBD1. Germline CDR1 reads SGHRS; CDR2 reads YFSETQ. The CDR3 consists of 17 residues. J was trimmed by 3 bases and V by 4 bases; bases with no gene match: 15. The CDR3 here is CASSPQGPRLFDTEAFF. In nucleotides, the CDR3 is TGCGCCAGCAGCCCACAGGGGCCCCGGTTATTCGACACTGAAGCTTTCTTT.

The genes are TRBV5-1 and TRBJ2-1, with 7 bases lining up with TRBD1. The length of the CDR3 is 15 residues. J lost 7 bases, V lost 4 bases, and 11 bases had no gene match. CDR1 SGHRS and CDR2 YFSETQ come from the germline V gene. CDR3 sequence: CASSTGTALGNEQFF. DNA for the CDR3: TGCGCCAGCAGCACCGGGACAGCCTTAGGAAATGAGCAGTTCTTC.

The chain couples TRBV3-1 (or the pseudogene TRBV3-2) to TRBJ2-5; perhaps TRBD2 as D (7 bases). Trimming took 2 bases from V and 3 from J, leaving 22 bases between them. The germline V gene has CDR1 LGHDT and CDR2 YNNKEL (reference sequence). The CDR3 has 18 amino acids. This CDR3 reads CASSQSRRTRGGKETQYF. Here the CDR3 DNA reads TGTGCCAGCAGCCAATCCCGAAGGACTAGGGGGGGGAAAGAGACCCAGTACTTC.

The J gene is TRBJ1-3, the V gene TRBV11-2, with D unclear. Germline-derived CDR1 and CDR2 are SGHAT and FQNNGV. The CDR3 covers 16 residues. Trimming left V 4 bases short and J 0 bases short, with 13 bases between. The CDR3 loop reads CASSSYGRGSGNTIYF. In nucleotides, the CDR3 is TGTGCCAGCAGCTCCTACGGACGGGGCTCTGGAAACACCATATATTTT.

This sequence joins TRBV6-5 and TRBJ2-3; 8 bases match TRBD1. This CDR3 has 12 residues. V shed 6 bases and J 11 bases; nucleotides not matched to a gene: 7. The germline V gene has CDR1 MNHEY and CDR2 SVGAGI. In DNA form, the CDR3 reads TGTGCCAGCAGACTAGGACAGGGATTGCAGTATTTT. Translated: CASRLGQGLQYF.

The chain joins TRBV29-1 to TRBJ1-2, with TRBD1 identical over 8 bases. The trim removed 3 bases at V and 8 bases at J, leaving 2 bases unmatched. CDR1 is SQVTM and CDR2 is ANQGSEA in the germline V gene. The CDR3 totals 11 residues. CDR3 in DNA: TGCAGCGTTGACCGACAGGGGGGCTACACCTTC. This encodes CSVDRQGGYTF. The full variable domain, with the rest looked up from reference TRBV29-1 and TRBJ1-2, is SAVISQKPSRDICQRGTSLTIQCQVDSQVTMMFWYRQQPGQSLTLIATANQGSEATYESGFVIDKFPISRPNLTFSTLTVSNMSPEDSSIYLCSVDRQGGYTFGSGTRLTVV.

The V gene is TRBV9, the J gene TRBJ2-2; 8 bases map to TRBD1. The J segment lost 2 bases and the V segment lost 4 bases, leaving 4 bases of the junction unmatched. There are 15 residues in the CDR3. Germline CDR1 and CDR2: SGDLS and YYNGEE. The CDR3 region has the DNA TGTGCCAGCAGCCAGGACAGGGTAAACACCGGGGAGCTGTTTTTT. Translated, it gives CASSQDRVNTGELFF.

CDR3 in amino acids: CASRPRQGSTDTQYF. In DNA form, the CDR3 reads TGTGCCAGCAGACCACGACAGGGAAGCACAGATACGCAGTATTTT. V gene TRBV6-4 combines with J gene TRBJ2-3, with 7 bases lining up with TRBD1. Germline trimming cut 6 bases from V and 0 bases from J; bases unmatched to any gene: 6. This CDR3 is built from 15 residues. Germline V CDR1 and CDR2: MRHNA, SNTAGT.

This clone showed up just once. CDR3: CASRPTSGGNIQYF. The CDR3 nucleotides are TGCGCCAGCAGACCGACTAGCGGGGGAAACATTCAGTACTTC. The V and J genes are TRBV5-1 and TRBJ2-4, with TRBD2 matching 12 bases. After removal of 5 bases from V and 6 bases from J, the junction contained 3 bases not matched to a gene. Germline V lookup: CDR1 SGHRS, CDR2 YFSETQ. CDR3 length: 14 amino acids.

This rearrangement joins TRBV7-8 to TRBJ2-5; D ambiguous. Per the germline V gene, CDR1 is SGHVS and CDR2 is FQNEAQ. Trimming shortened V by 3 bases and J by 0 bases, and 14 bases separated the two germline ends. This CDR3 is 16 amino acids long. The CDR3 loop is CASSFNDFLYQETQYF. CDR3 bases: TGTGCCAGCAGCTTCAACGACTTTTTGTACCAAGAGACCCAGTACTTC. The full variable domain, rest sourced from reference TRBV7-8 and TRBJ2-5, is GAGVSQSPRYKVAKRGQDVALRCDPISGHVSLFWYQQALGQGPEFLTYFQNEAQLDKSGLPSDRFFAERPEGSVSTLKIQRTQQEDSAVYLCASSFNDFLYQETQYFGPGTRLLVL.

The chain has TRBV20-1 and TRBJ1-1; D ambiguous. Trimming stripped 6 bases from V and 7 bases from J, with 12 bases between. The CDR3 totals 11 residues. From germline, CDR1 is DFQATT and CDR2 SNEGSKA (reference sequence). The CDR3 sequence is CSAVDTFEAFF. CDR3 DNA: TGCAGTGCAGTCGACACCTTTGAAGCTTTCTTT.

V is TRBV28 and J is TRBJ2-1, with D hard to call. Trimming left V 4 bases short and J 5 bases short, with 6 bases between. This CDR3 has 12 residues. Germline V gives CDR1 MDHEN, CDR2 SYDVKM. The CDR3 region is CASSSTNNEQFF. DNA for the CDR3: TGTGCCAGCAGTTCCACAAACAATGAGCAGTTCTTC.

This clone was picked up one time. The chain recombines TRBV6-5 with TRBJ2-5, with 12 bases fitting TRBD2. Germline loops: CDR1 MNHEY, CDR2 SVGAGI. CDR3 length: 16 residues. V lost 1 base and J lost 9; bases outside the gene matches: 9. As DNA, the CDR3 is TGTGCCAGCAGTTACTTAACTAGCGGGGGGCTTAAGTCCCAGTACTTC. Its protein is CASSYLTSGGLKSQYF.

The rearrangement uses TRBV2 and TRBJ2-3; 16 bases agree with TRBD2. V shed 6 bases and J 8 bases; nucleotides not matched to a gene: 11. The CDR3 length is 17 residues. Looked up from germline, CDR1 is SNHLY and CDR2 is FYNNEI. The CDR3 region is CASRKVGTSGGAGTQYF. The DNA of the CDR3 is TGTGCCAGCAGGAAAGTGGGGACTAGCGGGGGGGCCGGTACGCAGTATTTT.

The rearrangement joins TRBV4-1 to TRBJ1-1; D remains ambiguous. The V end lost 0 bases, the J end lost 2 bases, and 10 bases lay between the germline ends. Germline lookup yields CDR1 MGHRA and CDR2 YSYEKL. The CDR3 is 15 amino acids. CDR3 in amino acids: CASSQEWQINTEAFF. The CDR3 coding sequence is TGCGCCAGCAGCCAAGAATGGCAGATTAACACTGAAGCTTTCTTT.

J is TRBJ2-7 and V is TRBV4-1; a weak D match, TRBD1 (5 bases). Per the germline V gene, CDR1 is MGHRA and CDR2 is YSYEKL. V dropped 3 bases and J dropped 2 bases, with 17 bases sitting between them. The CDR3 sequence is 16 residues long. The CDR3, as DNA: TGCGCCAGCAGCCAGATTGAAGGCCAGGGAACCTACGAGCAGTACTTC. Protein sequence: CASSQIEGQGTYEQYF.

The chain carries TRBV7-6 and TRBJ2-2, with TRBD2 matching 7 bases. The CDR3 loop spans 17 amino acids. V gave up 5 bases and J gave up 4 bases; unmatched junction bases: 13. The germline gives CDR1 SGHVS, CDR2 FNYEAQ. The CDR3, as DNA: TGTGCCAGCAGCAAGAACCGCGGGGGAGAACCCACCGGGGAGCTGTTTTTT. Amino acid sequence: CASSKNRGGEPTGELFF.

This chain uses TRBV24-1 with TRBJ2-3; 9 bases match TRBD2. There are 16 residues in the CDR3. The V gene's germline CDR1 is KGHDR and CDR2 SFDVKD. V shed 5 bases, J shed 2 bases, and the junction held 7 bases outside the gene matches. DNA for the CDR3: TGTGCCACCAGTGGATCGACTAGCGGCGCCACAGATACGCAGTATTTT. It is translated as CATSGSTSGATDTQYF.

The rearrangement joins TRBV18 to TRBJ1-1; the match to TRBD1 covers 9 bases. Germline CDR1 KGHSH, CDR2 LQKENI. The CDR3 covers 16 residues. Unmatched junction bases numbered 12, after V lost 2 bases and J lost 8 bases. In nucleotides, the CDR3 is TGTGCCAGCTCACCAATTTTCTCCCGGACAGGGGAGGAAGCTTTCTTT. Its translation: CASSPIFSRTGEEAFF.